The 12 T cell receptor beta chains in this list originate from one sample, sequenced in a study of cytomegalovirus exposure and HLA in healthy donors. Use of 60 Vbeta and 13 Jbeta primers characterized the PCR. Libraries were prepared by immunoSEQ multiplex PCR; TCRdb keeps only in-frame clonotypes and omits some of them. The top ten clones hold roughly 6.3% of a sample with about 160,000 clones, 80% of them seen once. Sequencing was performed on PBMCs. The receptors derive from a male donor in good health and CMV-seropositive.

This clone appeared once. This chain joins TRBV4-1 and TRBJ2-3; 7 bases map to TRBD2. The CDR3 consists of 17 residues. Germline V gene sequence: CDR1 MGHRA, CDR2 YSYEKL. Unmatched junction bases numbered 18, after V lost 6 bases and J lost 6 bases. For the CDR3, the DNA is TGCGCCAGCAGATCCCCCGCGACCCTAGCGGTGGAGGATACGCAGTATTTT. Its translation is CASRSPATLAVEDTQYF.

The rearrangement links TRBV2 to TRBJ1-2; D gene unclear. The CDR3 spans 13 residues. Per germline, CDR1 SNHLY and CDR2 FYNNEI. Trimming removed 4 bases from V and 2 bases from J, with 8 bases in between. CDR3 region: CASSGEVNYGYTF. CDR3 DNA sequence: TGTGCCAGCAGTGGGGAGGTGAACTATGGCTACACCTTC.

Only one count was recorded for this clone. CDR3 in amino acids: CASSSIQLLGLEQYF. The DNA for the CDR3 is TGTGCCAGCAGCTCGATCCAGCTACTAGGACTCGAGCAGTACTTC. This chain links TRBV11-2 with TRBJ2-7; a weak D match, TRBD2 (5 bases). Trimming pared 4 bases from V and 6 bases from J, leaving 19 bases between. In germline, CDR1 is SGHAT, CDR2 FQNNGV. The CDR3 extends over 15 amino acids.

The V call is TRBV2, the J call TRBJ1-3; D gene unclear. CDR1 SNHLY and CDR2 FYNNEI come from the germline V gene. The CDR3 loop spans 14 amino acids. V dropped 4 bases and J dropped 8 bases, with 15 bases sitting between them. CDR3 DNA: TGTGCCAGCAGTGTTCGGCGGGGAGAAGACACCATATATTTT. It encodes CASSVRRGEDTIYF.

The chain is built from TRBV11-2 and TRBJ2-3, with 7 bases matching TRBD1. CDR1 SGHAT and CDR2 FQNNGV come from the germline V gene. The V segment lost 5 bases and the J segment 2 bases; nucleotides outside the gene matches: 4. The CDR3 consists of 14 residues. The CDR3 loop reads CASSRGQYTDTQYF. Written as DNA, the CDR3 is TGTGCCAGCAGCCGGGGACAGTACACAGATACGCAGTATTTT.

The CDR3 sequence: CASGDYPSTGELFF. In DNA, the CDR3 is TGTGCTAGTGGGGACTACCCGAGTACCGGGGAGCTGTTTTTT. V and J are TRBV12-5 and TRBJ2-2; D perhaps matches TRBD2 (6 bases). The CDR3 is made up of 14 amino acids. The V gene lost 6 bases and the J gene lost 5 bases, with 13 bases spanning the gap. CDR1 and CDR2 (germline): LGHNT, FRNRAP.

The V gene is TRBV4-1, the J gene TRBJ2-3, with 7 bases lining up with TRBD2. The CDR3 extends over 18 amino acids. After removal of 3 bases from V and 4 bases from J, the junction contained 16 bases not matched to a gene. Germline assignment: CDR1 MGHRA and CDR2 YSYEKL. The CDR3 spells CASSHLARGREAADTQYF. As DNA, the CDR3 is TGCGCCAGCAGCCATTTAGCGAGAGGGAGGGAAGCCGCAGATACGCAGTATTTT.

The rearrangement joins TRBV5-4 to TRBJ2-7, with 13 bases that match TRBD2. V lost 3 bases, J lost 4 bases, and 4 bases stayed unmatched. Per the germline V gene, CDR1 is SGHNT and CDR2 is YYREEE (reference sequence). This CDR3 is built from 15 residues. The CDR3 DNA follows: TGTGCCAGCAGCTATCGGACTAGCGGGAGTTACGAGCAGTACTTC. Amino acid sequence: CASSYRTSGSYEQYF. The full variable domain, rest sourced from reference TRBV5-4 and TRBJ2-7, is ETGVTQSPTHLIKTRGQQVTLRCSSQSGHNTVSWYQQALGQGPQFIFQYYREEENGRGNFPPRFSGLQFPNYSSELNVNALELDDSALYLCASSYRTSGSYEQYFGPGTRLTVT.

The CDR3 DNA reads TGCGCCAGCAGCTTGGTAGCCTACGAGCAGTACTTC. Translating it yields CASSLVAYEQYF. The chain carries TRBV5-1 and TRBJ2-7, with D unclear. This CDR3 contains 12 residues. Germline CDR1 SGHRS, CDR2 YFSETQ. Trimming cost V 0 bases and J 2 bases, with 3 bases left between them.

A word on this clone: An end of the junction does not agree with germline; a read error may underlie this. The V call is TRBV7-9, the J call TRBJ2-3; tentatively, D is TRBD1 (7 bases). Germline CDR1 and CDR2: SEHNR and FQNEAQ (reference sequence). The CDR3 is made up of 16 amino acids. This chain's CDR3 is CSSSLGGGGYTDTQYF. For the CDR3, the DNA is TGTTCCAGCAGCTTAGGAGGAGGGGGCTACACAGATACGCAGTATTTT.

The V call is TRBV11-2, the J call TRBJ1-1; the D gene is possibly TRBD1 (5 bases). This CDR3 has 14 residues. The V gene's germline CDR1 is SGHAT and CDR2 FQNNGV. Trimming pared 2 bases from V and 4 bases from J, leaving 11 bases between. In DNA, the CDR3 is TGTGCCAGCAGCTTACGACAGCCCGGCACTGAAGCTTTCTTT. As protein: CASSLRQPGTEAFF.

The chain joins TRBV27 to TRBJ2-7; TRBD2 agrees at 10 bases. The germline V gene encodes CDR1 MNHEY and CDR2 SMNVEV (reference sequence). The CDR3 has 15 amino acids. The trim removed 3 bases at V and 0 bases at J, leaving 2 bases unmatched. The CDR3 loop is CASSLLAGASYEQYF. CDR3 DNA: TGTGCCAGCAGTTTGCTAGCGGGAGCCTCCTACGAGCAGTACTTC.